Sequencing of this TCR beta chain was carried out in a study of blood T cell repertoires in COVID-19. Trimming pared 8 bases from V and 7 bases from J, leaving 17 bases between. CDR1 is SNHLY, CDR2 FYNNEI, per germline. The CDR3 extends over 13 amino acids. Sequencing used immunoSEQ multiplex PCR; TCRdb keeps in-frame clones, though not all of them. This repertoire shows about 410,000 clones, about 92% found once; its top ten account for 0.55% to 0.75%. This receptor was obtained from a young man who had recovered from COVID-19. The sample consisted of PBMCs or T cells enriched from blood (not recorded which). The rearrangement uses TRBV2 and TRBJ1-1; a weak D match, TRBD1 (5 bases). DNA of the CDR3: TGTGCCAGCCGCACGACTTTCGACAGTGAAGCTTTCTTT. Protein: CASRTTFDSEAFF.